This T cell receptor (beta chain) is from a study of beta chain features in type 1 diabetes. This clone was seen a few times. The antigen remains unidentified. V lost 6 bases and J lost 5, with 8 bases in between. CDR1 and CDR2 (germline): ENHRY, SYGVKD. The CDR3 consists of 12 residues. Study-level results: There was a moderate but significant shortening of TCRB CDR3s in all four CD4+ subsets of Type 1 diabetes patients. Among patients, naive, central memory and Treg TCRB repertoires appeared more similar than among healthy donors.

Expressed TCRB transcripts got sequenced, as all isolated RNA was reverse transcribed. Clones were sequenced by immunoSEQ multiplex PCR, and TCRdb holds only the in-frame ones, with some missing. The sample carries around 260,000 clones, approximately 24% recorded once. The source of this sequence is a woman in her twenties or thirties with type 1 diabetes. The sample comprised naive CD4+ T cells from blood. The chain combines TRBV10-3 with TRBJ1-3; D remains unclear. This CDR3 is CAIRQDRNTIYF. CDR3 in DNA: TGTGCCATCAGACAAGACAGAAACACCATATATTTT.